This T cell receptor beta chain was observed in a study of T-cell reconstitution after alpha-beta-depleted transplantation in children. Findings and caveats of the study: By one year post-transplant, T-cell counts and diversity largely arose from T cells that were newly produced. Where alpha-beta T cells came from about two months after transplant was reportedly several hundred expanded graft clones. Recipient T cells and thymic progenitors that survived gave rise to the high TCRbeta diversity observed at day 60 in some patients.

Construction of the TCRbeta library involved unique molecular identifiers. TCRdb recomputed calls from the PCR reads with MiXCR, one row per CDR3 protein. The sample carries hundreds of thousands of distinct CDR3 sequences, around 10% recorded once. A remark on this clonotype: The target antigen is unknown.

The CDR3 has 14 residues. From germline, CDR1 is SGHRS and CDR2 YFSETQ. The V segment lost 5 bases and the J segment 2 bases; nucleotides outside the gene matches: 5. Sequenced material: PBMCs, taken before TCRalphabeta/CD19-depleted stem cell transplant. This chain connects TRBV5-1 to TRBJ2-5; 8 positions agree with TRBD2. The sequence came from a boy under two years old with acute myeloid leukemia, due to receive a stem cell transplant. CDR3 in amino acids: CASSSTSGQETQYF. CDR3 DNA: TGCGCCAGCAGTTCAACTAGCGGTCAAGAGACCCAGTACTTC. Filled out from reference TRBV5-1 and TRBJ2-5, the complete variable domain reads KAGVTQTPRYLIKTRGQQVTLSCSPISGHRSVSWYQQTPGQGLQFLFEYFSETQRNKGNFPGRFSGRQFSNSRSEMNVSTLELGDSALYLCASSSTSGQETQYFGPGTRLLVL.